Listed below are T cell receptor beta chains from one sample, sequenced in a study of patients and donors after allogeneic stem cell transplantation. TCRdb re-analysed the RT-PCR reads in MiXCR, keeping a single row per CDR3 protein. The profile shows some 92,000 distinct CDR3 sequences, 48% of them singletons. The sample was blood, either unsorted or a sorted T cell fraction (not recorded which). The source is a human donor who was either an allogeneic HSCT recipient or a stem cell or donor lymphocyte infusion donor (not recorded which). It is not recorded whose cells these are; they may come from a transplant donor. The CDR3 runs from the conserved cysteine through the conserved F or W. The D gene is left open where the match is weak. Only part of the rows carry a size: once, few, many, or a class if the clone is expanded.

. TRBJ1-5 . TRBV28 CASSSQGGSNQPQHF TGTGCCAGCAGTAGTCAGGGAGGCAGCAATCAGCCCCAGCATTTT
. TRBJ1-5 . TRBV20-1 CSARESPLNLHQPQHF TGCAGTGCTAGAGAATCCCCCCTGAATCTGCATCAGCCCCAGCATTTT
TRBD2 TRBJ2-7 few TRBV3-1 CASSQELAGSSYEQYF TGTGCCAGCAGCCAAGAACTAGCGGGCAGCTCCTACGAGCAGTACTTC
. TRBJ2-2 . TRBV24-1 CATSPRDTGELFF TGTGCCACAAGCCCCAGGGACACCGGGGAGCTGTTTTTT
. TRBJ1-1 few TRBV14 CASSPPSLANTEAFF TGTGCCAGCAGCCCGCCGAGTCTGGCGAACACTGAAGCTTTCTTT
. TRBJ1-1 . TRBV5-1 CASSYTGSNTEAFF TGCGCCAGCAGCTACACGGGCTCGAACACTGAAGCTTTCTTT
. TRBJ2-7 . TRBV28 CASSWGIYEQYF TGTGCCAGCAGCTGGGGGATCTACGAGCAGTACTTC
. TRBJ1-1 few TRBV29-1 CSVVSGEITEAFF TGCAGCGTTGTATCCGGGGAGATTACTGAAGCTTTCTTT
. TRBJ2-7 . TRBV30 CAWTKLVTDEQYF TGTGCCTGGACCAAACTAGTTACTGACGAGCAGTACTTC
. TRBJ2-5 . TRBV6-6 CASSYPIQQGGRETQYF TGTGCCAGCAGTTACCCCATTCAGCAAGGGGGTCGTGAGACCCAGTACTTC
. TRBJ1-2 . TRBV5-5 CASARVDYGYTF TGTGCCAGCGCTAGGGTGGACTATGGCTACACCTTC
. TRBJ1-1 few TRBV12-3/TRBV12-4 CASRGLTLRAFF TGTGCCAGCAGGGGTCTTACACTACGGGCTTTCTTT
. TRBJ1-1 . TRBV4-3 CASSLDTPNTEAFF TGCGCCAGCAGCCTCGATACACCGAACACTGAAGCTTTCTTT
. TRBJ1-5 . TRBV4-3 CASSQDRSYNQPQHF TGCGCCAGCAGCCAAGATCGAAGCTACAATCAGCCCCAGCATTTT
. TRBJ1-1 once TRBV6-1 CASTIGPRGTEAFF TGTGCCAGCACAATTGGCCCACGCGGAACTGAAGCTTTCTTT
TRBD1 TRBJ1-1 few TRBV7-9 CASSLEGTGSSF TGTGCCAGCAGCTTAGAGGGGACAGGGTCAAGCTTT
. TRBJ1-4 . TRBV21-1 CASSKLDYRGRRTNEKLFF TGTGCCAGCAGCAAATTGGACTACAGGGGGCGCAGGACTAATGAAAAACTGTTTTTT
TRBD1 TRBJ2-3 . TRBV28 CASGTPRDRGGFDTQYF TGTGCCAGCGGTACGCCCCGGGACAGGGGTGGATTTGATACGCAGTATTTT
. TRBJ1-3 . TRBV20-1 CSARDLRSGNTIYF TGCAGTGCTAGAGATCTCAGGTCTGGAAACACCATATATTTT
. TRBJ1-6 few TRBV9 CASSSATSFLNSPLHF TGTGCCAGCAGCTCTGCGACTTCTTTCCTAAATTCACCCCTCCACTTT